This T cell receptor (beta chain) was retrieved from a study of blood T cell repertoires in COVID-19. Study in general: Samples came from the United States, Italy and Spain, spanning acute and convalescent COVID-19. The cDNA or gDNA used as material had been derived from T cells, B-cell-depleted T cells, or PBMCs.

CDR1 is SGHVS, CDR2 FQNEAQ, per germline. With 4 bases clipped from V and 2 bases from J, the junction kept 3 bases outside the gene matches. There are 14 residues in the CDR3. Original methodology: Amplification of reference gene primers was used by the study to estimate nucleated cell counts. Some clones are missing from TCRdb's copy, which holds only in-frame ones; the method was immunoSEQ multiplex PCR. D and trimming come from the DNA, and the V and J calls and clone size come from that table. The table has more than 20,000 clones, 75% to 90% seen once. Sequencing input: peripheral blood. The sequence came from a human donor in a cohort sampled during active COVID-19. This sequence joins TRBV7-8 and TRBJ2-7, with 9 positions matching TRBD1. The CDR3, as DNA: TGTGCCAGCAGCTGGGACAGGGTGCCCTACGAGCAGTACTTC. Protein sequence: CASSWDRVPYEQYF.